This T cell receptor beta chain originates from a study of identical twins. General study points: The abundant beta clonotypes from cord blood had fewer insertions, and memory repertoires had none of this. Out-of-frame beta chain sequences displayed weaker excess sharing between twins. Models predicted less out-of-frame TCR alpha sharing in monozygotic twins than was found.

Trimming removed 6 bases from V and 5 bases from J, with 8 bases in between. This CDR3 is 12 amino acids long. CDR1 KGHDR and CDR2 SFDVKD come from the germline V gene. cDNA carried unique molecular identifiers, and a universal primer site was added by template switching. TCRdb used MiXCR to reprocess the 5' RACE reads, holding one entry per CDR3 protein. The profile shows 1.5 million or so distinct CDR3 sequences, about 30% of them singletons. As regards this clonotype: Its antigen is not identified.

Sequenced input: cord blood. The clonotype originates from a newborn girl in good health. The chain recombines TRBV24-1 with TRBJ2-3, with D hard to call. CDR3 coding DNA: TGTGCCACCAGTAATTCAGAAGATACGCAGTATTTT. Translation: CATSNSEDTQYF.